The 8 T cell receptor beta chains below were found in one sample sequenced in a study of CD8+CD57+ T cells in acquired aplastic anemia listed by TCRdb under 2018. Flow cytometry had shown CD8+CD57+ cell expansion in the patients selected for sequencing. The data were produced on an Illumina HiSeq 2000. Genomic DNA served as template for TCR beta VDJ combination and CDR3 sequence profiling. TCRdb took the public reads, trimmed them with fastp at Q25, ran MiXCR for clone calling and kept in-frame beta chains. When rows share a CDR3 protein, they turn into one entry using the most common DNA and genes. Here the sample has about 180,000 distinct CDR3 sequences; almost 50% occur a single time. 13% of the sample is held by the ten biggest clonotypes. Sequencing was done on a sample of sorted CD4+, CD8+, or CD8+CD57+ T cells (not recorded which) from PBMCs. These receptors were obtained from a human donor with aplastic anemia.

The chain combines TRBV7-9 with TRBJ2-7, with D possibly TRBD2 on 6 matching bases. V dropped 1 base and J dropped 6 bases, with 16 bases sitting between them. This CDR3 is built from 15 residues. Germline V lookup: CDR1 SEHNR, CDR2 FQNEAQ (reference sequence). CDR3 protein: CASSLGSTFGSEQYF. The CDR3 DNA follows: TGTGCCAGCAGCTTAGGGTCCACATTCGGGAGCGAGCAGTACTTC.

As DNA, the CDR3 is TGTGCCAGCAGCGTCGGTGACCGTGTGGAATACGAGCAGTACTTC. Amino acids: CASSVGDRVEYEQYF. The rearrangement joins TRBV9 to TRBJ2-7; D is ambiguous. CDR1 SGDLS and CDR2 YYNGEE come from the germline V gene. This CDR3 contains 15 residues. Trimming cost V 2 bases and J 4 bases, with 16 bases left between them.

This clonotype was seen at least ten times. The junction departs from germline at one end; a sequencing error may be responsible. V gene TRBV12-3 or TRBV12-4 combines with J gene TRBJ1-5, with a possible D match to TRBD1 (6 bases). This CDR3 has 14 amino acids. The CDR3 DNA reads as TGTGCCAGCAGCTTAGCGGACAGAAATCAGCCCCAGCATTTT. This gives the protein CASSLADRNQPQHF.

The V call is TRBV10-3, the J call TRBJ1-4; perhaps TRBD1 as D (5 bases). In germline, CDR1 is ENHRY, CDR2 SYGVKD. The length of the CDR3 is 13 residues. V shed 10 bases and J shed 8 bases, with 17 bases lying between them. CDR3 residues: CATRGEVGEKLFF. CDR3 DNA sequence: TGTGCCACCCGAGGGGAGGTAGGAGAAAAACTGTTTTTT.

This clonotype is classed as medium-sized. V gene TRBV20-1 combines with J gene TRBJ1-5, with D unresolved. The germline V gene has CDR1 DFQATT and CDR2 SNEGSKA (reference sequence). The CDR3 sequence is 14 residues long. V was shortened by 1 base and J by 2 bases, with 9 bases between the two germline ends. CDR3: CSARGSIGNQPQHF. The CDR3 nucleotides are TGCAGTGCTAGAGGATCCATCGGCAATCAGCCCCAGCATTTT.

Note on this clonotype: At one of its ends the junction is not consistent with the germline gene, which may arise from a read error. V is TRBV19 and J is TRBJ2-1, with D perhaps assigned TRBD1 or TRBD2 (5 bases each). This CDR3 contains 14 residues. Germline V gene lookup returns CDR1 LNHDA and CDR2 SQIVND (reference sequence). The CDR3 coding sequence is TGCGCCAGTAGTATTGTGGGGGCCTACAATGAGCAGTTCTTC. Translation gives CASSIVGAYNEQFF.

The V call is TRBV19, the J call TRBJ2-1; tentative D call: TRBD1 (5 bases). Trimming took 7 bases from V and 3 from J, leaving 7 bases between them. CDR1 LNHDA and CDR2 SQIVND come from the germline V gene (reference sequence). The CDR3 contains 12 residues. CDR3 DNA sequence: TGTGCCAGTAATCAGGGCTACAATGAGCAGTTCTTC. It translates to CASNQGYNEQFF.

The chain carries TRBV7-8 and TRBJ1-1; no reliable D call. Germline CDR1 and CDR2: SGHVS and FQNEAQ. This CDR3 region has 13 residues. Trimming shortened V by 4 bases and J by 3 bases, and 9 bases separated the two germline ends. The CDR3 DNA is TGTGCCAGCAGCTACGGACGGTACACTGAAGCTTTCTTT. Protein sequence: CASSYGRYTEAFF.